Listed below are T cell receptor beta chains from one sample, sequenced in a study of T cells in Graves' hyperthyroidism and ophthalmopathy. TCRdb used MiXCR to reprocess the multiplex PCR reads, holding one entry per CDR3 protein. The table has hundreds of thousands of distinct CDR3 sequences, about 35% seen once. The sample taken for sequencing was blood. The receptors stem from a woman aged 35 to 49 with Graves' hyperthyroidism. Each CDR3 is given with its conserved first and last residue. Fields, in order: clone size, V gene, D gene, J gene, CDR3 DNA, CDR3 protein. The D gene is left open where the match is weak. For some rows the clone size is stated as once, few or many, or as a class when expanded; others skip it.

many	TRBV20-1	TRBD1	TRBJ2-5	TGCAGTGCTAGAGCGCTCTCCAGGGGGCAAGAGACCCAGTACTTC	CSARALSRGQETQYF
-	TRBV10-3	-	TRBJ2-5	TGTGCCACCTCGGGGGCCACCTCGGGGACCCAGTACTTC	CATSGATSGTQYF
few	TRBV2	-	TRBJ1-1	TGTGCCAGCTCACCCTCTCCGACAGTCTCGGACACTGAAGCTTTCTTT	CASSPSPTVSDTEAFF
-	TRBV7-8	-	TRBJ1-4	TGTGCCAGCAGCTTGAACCCCTGGGGGGGAACTAATGAAAAACTGTTTTTT	CASSLNPWGGTNEKLFF
-	TRBV20-1	TRBD1	TRBJ1-1	TGCAGTGCTATGGGGGACAGGGCGAACACTGAAGCTTTCTTT	CSAMGDRANTEAFF
-	TRBV20-1	-	TRBJ1-2	TGCAGTGCTGGAACTACAGGGACTCTCGGCTACACCTTC	CSAGTTGTLGYTF
many	TRBV7-2	-	TRBJ1-2	TGTGCCAGCAGCTTAGTTGACGGGTCTTATGGCTACACCTTC	CASSLVDGSYGYTF
-	TRBV2	TRBD2	TRBJ2-2	TGTGCCAGCAGCGTCGTGCGGGGGGGCGGGGAGCTGTTTTTT	CASSVVRGGGELFF
-	TRBV24-1	-	TRBJ2-7	TGTGCCAGCAGTTTATTCGGCGGGTACTACGAGCAGTACTTC	CASSLFGGYYEQYF
-	TRBV29-1	TRBD2	TRBJ2-7	TGCAGCGTGCCGGGACTAGCGAATCACGAGCAGTACTTC	CSVPGLANHEQYF
-	TRBV7-8	-	TRBJ2-2	TGTGCCAGCAGCTTAGATGCGCTGAACACCGGGGAGCTGTTTTTT	CASSLDALNTGELFF
few	TRBV10-3	TRBD1	TRBJ1-5	TGTGCCAGCCGAGGGTCGGGACAGGGTGTATATCGCAATCAGCCCCAGCATTTT	CASRGSGQGVYRNQPQHF
-	TRBV6-1	-	TRBJ2-2	TGTGCCAGCAGAAATCTGCCCCCCACGAACACCGGGGAGCTGTTTTTT	CASRNLPPTNTGELFF
few	TRBV2	-	TRBJ1-5	TGTGCCAGCAGTTTTGGTGGGAGGCAGCCCCAGCATTTT	CASSFGGRQPQHF
many	TRBV9	-	TRBJ1-3	TGTGCCAGCAGCGATTCCGTGGGTATAGGCACCATATATTTT	CASSDSVGIGTIYF
-	TRBV20-1	-	TRBJ2-7	TGCAGTGCTGGTCTAGGGTCCTACGAGCAGTACTTC	CSAGLGSYEQYF
many	TRBV7-9	-	TRBJ2-7	TGTGCCAGCAGCCCATATAGTGGAAAGGCCGTTGGATCCTACGAGCAGTACTTC	CASSPYSGKAVGSYEQYF
many	TRBV5-8	-	TRBJ1-6	TGTGCCAGCAGCTTCGAGGGAGACAATTCACCCCTCCACTTT	CASSFEGDNSPLHF
-	TRBV29-1	TRBD1	TRBJ1-4	TGCAGCGTTGAAGAGACAGGGGGCGAAAAACTGTTTTTT	CSVEETGGEKLFF
many	TRBV7-8	-	TRBJ1-3	TGTGCCAGCAGCCCACAGGGAAACACCATATATTTT	CASSPQGNTIYF
-	TRBV9	-	TRBJ1-2	-	CASSVGTGTGYPF
-	TRBV6-5	-	TRBJ1-3	TGTGCCATCAGTGAGGGTCCTGGAAACACCATATATTTT	CAISEGPGNTIYF
many	TRBV6-2/TRBV6-3	TRBD1	TRBJ2-7	TGTGCCAGCTGTACTCGGGACAGGTCTTACGAGCAGTACTTC	CASCTRDRSYEQYF
few	TRBV7-2	TRBD2	TRBJ2-2	TGTGCCAGCAGGGACTTCCACGCACTAGCGGGCTCCGGGGAGCTGTTTTTT	CASRDFHALAGSGELFF
many	TRBV7-8	TRBD1	TRBJ2-7	TGTGCCAGCAGCCTACCTCAACAGGGGTCGAGCTCCTACGAGCAGTACTTC	CASSLPQQGSSSYEQYF
many	TRBV10-3	-	TRBJ1-2	TGTGCCATCAGTGAGCCTTACGGGTCGGGCTACACCTTC	CAISEPYGSGYTF
-	TRBV6-5	-	TRBJ1-1	TGTGCCAGCAGTTATGGAAGGAACGGAGAAGCTTTCTTT	CASSYGRNGEAFF
-	TRBV5-5	-	TRBJ1-2	TGTGCCAGCAGCTTGGGTCCCGGGGACTATGGCTACACCTTC	CASSLGPGDYGYTF